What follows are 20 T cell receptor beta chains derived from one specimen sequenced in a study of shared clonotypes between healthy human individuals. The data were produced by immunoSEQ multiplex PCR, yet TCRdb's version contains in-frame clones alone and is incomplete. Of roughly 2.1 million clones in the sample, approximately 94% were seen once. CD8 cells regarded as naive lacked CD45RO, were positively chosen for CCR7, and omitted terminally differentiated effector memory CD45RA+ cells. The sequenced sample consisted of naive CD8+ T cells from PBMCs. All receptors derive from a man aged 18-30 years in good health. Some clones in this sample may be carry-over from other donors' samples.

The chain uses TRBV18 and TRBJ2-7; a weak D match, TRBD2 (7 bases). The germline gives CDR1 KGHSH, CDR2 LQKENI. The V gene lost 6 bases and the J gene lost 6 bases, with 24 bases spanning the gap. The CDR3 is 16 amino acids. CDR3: CASSRPAAGARAEQYF. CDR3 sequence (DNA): TGTGCCAGCTCCCGTCCTGCGGCGGGGGCGCGGGCCGAGCAGTACTTC.

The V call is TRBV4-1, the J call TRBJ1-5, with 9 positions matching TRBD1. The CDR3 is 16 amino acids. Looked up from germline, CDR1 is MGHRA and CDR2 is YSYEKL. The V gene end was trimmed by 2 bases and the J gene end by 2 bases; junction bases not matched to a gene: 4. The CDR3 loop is CASSQTGGAGNQPQHF. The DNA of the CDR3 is TGCGCCAGCAGCCAAACAGGGGGCGCGGGCAATCAGCCCCAGCATTTT.

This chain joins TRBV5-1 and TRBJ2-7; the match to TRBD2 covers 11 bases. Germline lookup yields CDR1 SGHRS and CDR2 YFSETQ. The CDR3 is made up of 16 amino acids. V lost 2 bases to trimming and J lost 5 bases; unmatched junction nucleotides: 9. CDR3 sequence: CASSFGVETSGNEQYF. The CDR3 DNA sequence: TGCGCCAGCAGCTTTGGGGTCGAGACTAGCGGGAACGAGCAGTACTTC.

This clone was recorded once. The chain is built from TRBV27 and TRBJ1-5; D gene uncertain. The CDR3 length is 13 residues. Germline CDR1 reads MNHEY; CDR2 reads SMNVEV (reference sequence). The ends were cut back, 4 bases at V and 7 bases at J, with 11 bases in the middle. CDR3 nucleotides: TGTGCCAGCAGTTCCCACGGAGGGCAGCCCCAGCATTTT. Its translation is CASSSHGGQPQHF.

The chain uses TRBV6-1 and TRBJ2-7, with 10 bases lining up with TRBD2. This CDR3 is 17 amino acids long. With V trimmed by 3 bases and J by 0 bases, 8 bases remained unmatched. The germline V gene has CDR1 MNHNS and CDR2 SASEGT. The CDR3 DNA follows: TGTGCCAGCAGTGAGCGTCTTAGCGGGAGGTTCTCCTACGAGCAGTACTTC. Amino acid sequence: CASSERLSGRFSYEQYF.

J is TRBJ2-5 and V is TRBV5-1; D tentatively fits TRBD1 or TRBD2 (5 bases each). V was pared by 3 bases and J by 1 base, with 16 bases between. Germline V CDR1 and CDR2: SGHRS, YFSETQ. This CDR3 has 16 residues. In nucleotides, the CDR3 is TGCGCCAGCAGCTCAACCGGGACGGACCGCCAAGAGACCCAGTACTTC. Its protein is CASSSTGTDRQETQYF.

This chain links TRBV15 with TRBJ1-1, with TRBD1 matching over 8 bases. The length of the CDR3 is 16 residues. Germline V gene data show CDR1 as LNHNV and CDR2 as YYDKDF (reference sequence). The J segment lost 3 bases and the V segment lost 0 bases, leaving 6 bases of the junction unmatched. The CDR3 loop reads CATSRDRHRGDTEAFF. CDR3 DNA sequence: TGTGCCACCAGCAGAGATCGGCACAGGGGGGACACTGAAGCTTTCTTT.

CDR3 DNA sequence: TGTGCCAGCAGTTTTGACCGCACTGAAGCTTTCTTT. Amino acid sequence: CASSFDRTEAFF. J is TRBJ1-1 and V is TRBV6-1; D uncertain. Germline lookup yields CDR1 MNHNS and CDR2 SASEGT. The CDR3 is made up of 12 amino acids. V lost 5 bases, J lost 4 bases, and 8 bases lay in between.

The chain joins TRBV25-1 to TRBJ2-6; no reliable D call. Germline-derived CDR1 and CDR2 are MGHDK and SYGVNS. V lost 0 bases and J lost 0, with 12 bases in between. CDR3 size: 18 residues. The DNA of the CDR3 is TGTGCCAGCAGTGAATATCCGTCCAGGAACTCTGGGGCCAACGTCCTGACTTTC. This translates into CASSEYPSRNSGANVLTF.

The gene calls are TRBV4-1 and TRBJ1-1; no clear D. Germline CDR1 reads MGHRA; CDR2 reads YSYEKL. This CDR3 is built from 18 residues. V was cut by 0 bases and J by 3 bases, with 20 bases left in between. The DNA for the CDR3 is TGCGCCAGCAGCCAAGACTCGTCGGGCTCGAGTGCGGACACTGAAGCTTTCTTT. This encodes CASSQDSSGSSADTEAFF.

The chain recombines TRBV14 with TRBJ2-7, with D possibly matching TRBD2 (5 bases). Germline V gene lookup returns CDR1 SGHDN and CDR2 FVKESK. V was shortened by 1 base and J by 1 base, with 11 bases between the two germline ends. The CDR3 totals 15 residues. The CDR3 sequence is CASSQGSGWSYEQYF. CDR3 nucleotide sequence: TGTGCCAGCAGCCAAGGGTCGGGATGGTCCTACGAGCAGTACTTC.

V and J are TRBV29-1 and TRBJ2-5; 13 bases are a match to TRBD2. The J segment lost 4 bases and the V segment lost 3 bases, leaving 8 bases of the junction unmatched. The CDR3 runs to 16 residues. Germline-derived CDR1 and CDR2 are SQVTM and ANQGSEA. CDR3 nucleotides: TGCAGCGTTGATCGGACTAGCGGGAGAGGGGGAGAGACCCAGTACTTC. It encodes CSVDRTSGRGGETQYF.

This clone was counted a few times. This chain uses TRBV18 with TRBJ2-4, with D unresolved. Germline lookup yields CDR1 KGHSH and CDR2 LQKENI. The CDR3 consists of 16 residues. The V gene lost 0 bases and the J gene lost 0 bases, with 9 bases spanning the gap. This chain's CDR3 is CASSPPSDLAKNIQYF. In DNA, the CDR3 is TGTGCCAGCTCACCACCATCAGACCTAGCCAAAAACATTCAGTACTTC.

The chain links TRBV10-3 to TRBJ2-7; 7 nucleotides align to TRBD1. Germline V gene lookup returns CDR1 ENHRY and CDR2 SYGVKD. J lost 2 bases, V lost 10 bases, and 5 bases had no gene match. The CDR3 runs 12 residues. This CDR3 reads CATATGTYEQYF. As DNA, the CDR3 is TGTGCCACCGCGACAGGGACCTACGAGCAGTACTTC.

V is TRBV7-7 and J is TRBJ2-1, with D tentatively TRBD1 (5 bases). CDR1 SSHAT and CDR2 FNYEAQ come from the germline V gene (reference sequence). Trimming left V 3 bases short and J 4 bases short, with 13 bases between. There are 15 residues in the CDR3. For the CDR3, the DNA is TGTGCCAGCAGCTTTCGACAAGGGGCTTACAATGAGCAGTTCTTC. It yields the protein CASSFRQGAYNEQFF.

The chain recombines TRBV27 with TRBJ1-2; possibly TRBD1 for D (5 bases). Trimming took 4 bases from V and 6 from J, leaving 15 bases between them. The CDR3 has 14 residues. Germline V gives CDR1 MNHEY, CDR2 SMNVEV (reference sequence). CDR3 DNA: TGTGCCAGCAGTTCGGCTAGGGACCGGGATGGCTACACCTTC. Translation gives CASSSARDRDGYTF.

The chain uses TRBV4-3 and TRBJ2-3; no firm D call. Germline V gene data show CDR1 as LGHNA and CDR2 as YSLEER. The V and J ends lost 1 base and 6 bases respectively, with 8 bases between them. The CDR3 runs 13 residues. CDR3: CASSQVLGDTQYF. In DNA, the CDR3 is TGCGCCAGCAGCCAAGTTTTAGGGGATACGCAGTATTTT.

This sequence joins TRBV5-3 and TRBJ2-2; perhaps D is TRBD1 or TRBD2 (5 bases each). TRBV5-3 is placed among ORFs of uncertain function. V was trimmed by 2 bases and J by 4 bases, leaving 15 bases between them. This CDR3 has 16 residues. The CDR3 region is CARSLRTGRCTGELFF. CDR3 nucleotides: TGTGCCAGAAGCTTAAGGACGGGACGGTGCACCGGGGAGCTGTTTTTT.

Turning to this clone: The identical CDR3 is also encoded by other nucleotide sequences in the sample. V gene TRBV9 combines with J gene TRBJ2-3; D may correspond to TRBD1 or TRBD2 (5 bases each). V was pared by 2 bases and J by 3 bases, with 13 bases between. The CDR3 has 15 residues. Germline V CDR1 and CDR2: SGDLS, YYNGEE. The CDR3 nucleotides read TGTGCCAGCAGCGTCGGGACGGTGGGGACAGATACGCAGTATTTT. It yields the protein CASSVGTVGTDTQYF.

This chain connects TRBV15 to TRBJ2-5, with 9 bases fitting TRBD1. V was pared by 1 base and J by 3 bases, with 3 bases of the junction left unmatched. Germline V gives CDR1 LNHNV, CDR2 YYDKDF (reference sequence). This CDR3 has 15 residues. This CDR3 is CATSRGRTGEETQYF. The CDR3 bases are TGTGCCACCAGCAGAGGGAGGACAGGGGAAGAGACCCAGTACTTC.